Following are 27 T cell receptor beta chains from one sample sequenced in a study of T cell changes during pregnancy in multiple sclerosis. Sequenced by immunoSEQ multiplex PCR; TCRdb stores in-frame clones only, minus some. The table records tens of thousands of clones, roughly 91% of them present only once. Sequencing was performed on CD8+ T cells from peripheral blood mononuclear cells, taken before pregnancy. These receptors were obtained from a female donor with multiple sclerosis, enrolled in a pregnancy study.

The V gene is TRBV6-4, the J gene TRBJ2-2; the D gene is possibly TRBD2 (7 bases). The CDR3 loop spans 14 amino acids. Germline assignment: CDR1 MRHNA and CDR2 SNTAGT. V lost 6 bases and J 6 bases, leaving 14 bases between the germline ends. As DNA, the CDR3 is TGTGCCAGCAGCCCGGGGGGCGAGCCCGGGGAGCTGTTTTTT. Its translation is CASSPGGEPGELFF.

This chain connects TRBV27 to TRBJ1-6; a possible D gene is TRBD1 (5 bases). The CDR3 contains 12 residues. Trimming pared 5 bases from V and 9 bases from J, leaving 8 bases between. Germline V lookup: CDR1 MNHEY, CDR2 SMNVEV (reference sequence). The CDR3: CASSPGASPLHF. DNA for the CDR3: TGTGCCAGCAGTCCTGGGGCTTCACCCCTCCACTTT.

This clone was seen a handful of times. This chain connects TRBV4-3 to TRBJ2-5; perhaps TRBD2 as D (7 bases). V lost 0 bases and J 5 bases, leaving 13 bases between the germline ends. The CDR3 covers 15 residues. CDR1 is LGHNA, CDR2 YSLEER, per germline. The CDR3 is CASSQEKGGAETQYF. The DNA for the CDR3 is TGCGCCAGCAGCCAAGAAAAGGGGGGGGCCGAGACCCAGTACTTC.

The V gene is TRBV6-6, the J gene TRBJ2-7; tentatively, D is TRBD2 (6 bases). The V end was cut by 0 bases, the J end by 0 bases, with 12 bases between. This CDR3 contains 16 residues. Germline-derived CDR1 and CDR2 are MNHNY and SVGAGI (reference sequence). The DNA for the CDR3 is TGTGCCAGCAGTTACTCGCGGGACCGCTCCTCCTACGAGCAGTACTTC. Its translation is CASSYSRDRSSYEQYF.

This chain connects TRBV27 to TRBJ2-7; weak D call: TRBD1 (6 bases). The V end lost 3 bases, the J end lost 2 bases, and 14 bases lay between the germline ends. Germline lookup yields CDR1 MNHEY and CDR2 SMNVEV (reference sequence). This CDR3 has 15 amino acids. Written as DNA, the CDR3 is TGTGCCAGCAGTTTCTCTCAGGGGAACCCCTACGAGCAGTACTTC. It is translated as CASSFSQGNPYEQYF.

V gene TRBV5-5 combines with J gene TRBJ2-1, with unresolved D. The CDR3 contains 11 residues. CDR1 is SGHKS and CDR2 is YYEKEE in the germline V gene (reference sequence). Trimming removed 6 bases at V and 4 bases at J, with 5 bases between. The CDR3 DNA sequence: TGTGCCAGCATCCTATACAATGAGCAGTTCTTC. Amino acids: CASILYNEQFF. Combining the CDR3 with reference TRBV5-5 and TRBJ2-1 gives the whole variable domain DAGVTQSPTHLIKTRGQQVTLRCSPISGHKSVSWYQQVLGQGPQFIFQYYEKEERGRGNFPDRFSARQFPNYSSELNVNALLLGDSALYLCASILYNEQFFGPGTRLTVL.

The CDR3 DNA reads TGTGCCAGCAGCTTAGGCAGGACTAACTATGGCTACACCTTC. Encoded protein: CASSLGRTNYGYTF. The V call is TRBV7-2, the J call TRBJ1-2, with D unclear. Germline CDR1 and CDR2: SGHTA and FQGNSA. CDR3 length equals 14 residues. V lost 1 base, J lost 0 bases, and 6 bases lay in between.

The chain carries TRBV4-3 and TRBJ2-7; 8 bases are a match to TRBD2. The germline CDR1 and CDR2 sequences are LGHNA and YSLEER. The CDR3 has 14 residues. Trimming took 3 bases from V and 1 from J; bases not matched to a gene: 2. The CDR3 bases are TGCGCCAGCAGCCAGGAGCGGGGGTCCTACGAGCAGTACTTC. Residues: CASSQERGSYEQYF.

The genes are TRBV6-6 and TRBJ2-1; D is perhaps TRBD1 (6 bases). CDR1 and CDR2 (germline): MNHNY, SVGAGI (reference sequence). V was pared by 0 bases and J by 9 bases, with 18 bases between. CDR3 length: 16 residues. This chain's CDR3 is CASSYSLHQGRTEQFF. DNA of the CDR3: TGTGCCAGCAGTTACTCGCTTCATCAGGGGCGAACTGAGCAGTTCTTC.

The J gene is TRBJ1-3, the V gene TRBV30, with 7 bases identical to TRBD1. Per the germline V gene, CDR1 is GTSNPN and CDR2 is SVGIG (reference sequence). J lost 4 bases, V lost 3 bases, and 6 bases had no gene match. This CDR3 spans 14 amino acids. The CDR3 nucleotides read TGTGCCTGGAGGCTCCCGGGACAGGGAAACACCATATATTTT. Its protein is CAWRLPGQGNTIYF.

This clone was detected once. The V and J genes are TRBV28 and TRBJ2-7; 9 bases are a match to TRBD1. V shed 2 bases, J shed 3 bases, and the junction held 8 bases outside the gene matches. CDR1 and CDR2 (germline): MDHEN, SYDVKM. The CDR3 consists of 16 residues. CDR3 residues: CASSLRDEGQGYEQYF. CDR3 sequence (DNA): TGTGCCAGCAGTTTAAGGGATGAGGGACAGGGCTACGAGCAGTACTTC.

V and J are TRBV4-1 and TRBJ2-3, with 9 bases matching TRBD2. The CDR3 contains 18 residues. The germline V gene has CDR1 MGHRA and CDR2 YSYEKL. V gave up 3 bases and J gave up 4 bases; unmatched junction bases: 14. CDR3 amino acids: CASSQRISRGGGADTQYF. In DNA form, the CDR3 reads TGCGCCAGCAGCCAGCGAATATCGCGGGGGGGAGGGGCAGATACGCAGTATTTT.

J is TRBJ1-2 and V is TRBV2; possible D gene TRBD1, 6 bases. CDR1 is SNHLY, CDR2 FYNNEI, per germline. V was clipped by 7 bases and J by 0 bases, with 9 bases between them. CDR3 size: 13 residues. The CDR3 bases are TGTGCCAGCATAGGGGGATCTAACTATGGCTACACCTTC. Translating gives CASIGGSNYGYTF. Full variable domain (missing parts from reference TRBV2 and TRBJ1-2): EPEVTQTPSHQVTQMGQEVILRCVPISNHLYFYWYRQILGQKVEFLVSFYNNEISEKSEIFDDQFSVERPDGSNFTLKIRSTKLEDSAMYFCASIGGSNYGYTFGSGTRLTVV.

The chain combines TRBV7-9 with TRBJ2-7, with D possibly TRBD1 on 6 matching bases. The CDR3 runs to 14 residues. Trimming took 2 bases from V and 2 from J, leaving 10 bases between them. The germline gives CDR1 SEHNR, CDR2 FQNEAQ (reference sequence). CDR3 coding DNA: TGTGCCAGCAGCTTAAAAGACAGGCCCTACGAGCAGTACTTC. Its translation is CASSLKDRPYEQYF.

This chain uses TRBV7-9 with TRBJ2-1; 10 positions match TRBD1. CDR3 size: 17 residues. Per the germline V gene, CDR1 is SEHNR and CDR2 is FQNEAQ (reference sequence). J lost 1 base, V lost 6 bases, and 9 bases had no gene match. CDR3 DNA sequence: TGTGCCAGCAGTTACGGGGACAGGGGTCCATCCTACAATGAGCAGTTCTTC. Translated: CASSYGDRGPSYNEQFF. The variable domain in full, completed from reference TRBV7-9 and TRBJ2-1, reads DTGVSQNPRHKITKRGQNVTFRCDPISEHNRLYWYRQTLGQGPEFLTYFQNEAQLEKSRLLSDRFSAERPKGSFSTLEIQRTEQGDSAMYLCASSYGDRGPSYNEQFFGPGTRLTVL.

The J gene is TRBJ2-1, the V gene TRBV4-1; TRBD1 matches 11 bases. The germline V gene encodes CDR1 MGHRA and CDR2 YSYEKL. CDR3 length: 16 amino acids. With 1 base clipped from V and 8 bases from J, the junction kept 7 bases outside the gene matches. The CDR3 region is CASSQVAGQGDDEQFF. The CDR3 DNA is TGCGCCAGCAGCCAAGTAGCGGGACAGGGGGACGATGAGCAGTTCTTC.

In this sample, this clone turned up once. V usage is TRBV7-9 and J usage is TRBJ2-3, with a weak D call TRBD2 (5 bases). Germline CDR1 is SEHNR and CDR2 is FQNEAQ (reference sequence). The CDR3 contains 13 residues. Trimming took 5 bases from V and 7 from J, leaving 13 bases between them. CDR3 nucleotides: TGTGCCAGCAGCGCCGGTTACGGGAATACGCAGTATTTT. Its protein is CASSAGYGNTQYF.

V and J are TRBV29-1 and TRBJ2-6; the match to TRBD1 covers 7 bases. Germline CDR1 is SQVTM and CDR2 is ANQGSEA. The J segment lost 4 bases and the V segment lost 6 bases, leaving 6 bases of the junction unmatched. This CDR3 region has 14 residues. CDR3 in amino acids: CSVPTGPGANVLTF. The CDR3 DNA sequence: TGCAGCGTCCCGACAGGGCCCGGGGCCAACGTCCTGACTTTC. Using reference TRBV29-1 and TRBJ2-6 for the parts outside the CDR3, the full variable domain is SAVISQKPSRDICQRGTSLTIQCQVDSQVTMMFWYRQQPGQSLTLIATANQGSEATYESGFVIDKFPISRPNLTFSTLTVSNMSPEDSSIYLCSVPTGPGANVLTFGAGSRLTVL.

The chain couples TRBV4-1 to TRBJ1-1, with D possibly TRBD1 on 6 matching bases. V shed 4 bases and J shed 4 bases, with 13 bases lying between them. The CDR3 covers 14 residues. Germline V gene data show CDR1 as MGHRA and CDR2 as YSYEKL. The CDR3 spells CASSLVGAPTEAFF. The CDR3 DNA is TGCGCCAGCAGCCTGGTGGGGGCGCCCACTGAAGCTTTCTTT.

This chain joins TRBV7-8 and TRBJ2-2; 7 nucleotides match TRBD2. Per germline, CDR1 SGHVS and CDR2 FQNEAQ. This CDR3 is built from 15 residues. After removal of 1 base from V and 5 bases from J, the junction contained 4 bases not matched to a gene. CDR3 amino acids: CASSLGLAWTGELFF. The CDR3 nucleotides read TGTGCCAGCAGCTTAGGACTAGCCTGGACCGGGGAGCTGTTTTTT.

This clone was counted at least ten times. The genes are TRBV6-4 and TRBJ2-3, with D tentatively TRBD2 (5 bases). V shed 6 bases and J shed 1 base, with 14 bases lying between them. The CDR3 length is 15 residues. Germline V gene lookup returns CDR1 MRHNA and CDR2 SNTAGT. The CDR3 region has the DNA TGTGCCAGCAGCAGGACTGCCGAGGGCACAGATACGCAGTATTTT. It translates to CASSRTAEGTDTQYF.

V is TRBV29-1 and J is TRBJ2-1, with 12 bases that match TRBD2. V lost 4 bases, J lost 4 bases, and 17 bases stayed unmatched. CDR3 size: 19 residues. Germline CDR1 SQVTM, CDR2 ANQGSEA. The CDR3 reads CSVGQKGTSGLTGYNEQFF. The CDR3 nucleotides read TGCAGCGTTGGTCAGAAAGGGACTAGCGGGTTAACAGGATACAATGAGCAGTTCTTC.

The chain employs TRBV9 and TRBJ2-1; D might be TRBD2 (6 bases). The CDR3 has 14 amino acids. Looked up from germline, CDR1 is SGDLS and CDR2 is YYNGEE. Trimming stripped 7 bases from V and 5 bases from J, with 16 bases between. CDR3 nucleotides: TGTGCCAGCGACGGAGGCGGGGTGCACAATGAGCAGTTCTTC. Protein sequence: CASDGGGVHNEQFF.

The V and J genes are TRBV5-1 and TRBJ2-3; 10 bases are shared with TRBD1. V lost 5 bases and J lost 3; bases outside the gene matches: 0. This CDR3 has 13 amino acids. Germline V CDR1 and CDR2: SGHRS, YFSETQ. The CDR3 reads CASRDRGTDTQYF. The CDR3 coding sequence is TGCGCCAGCAGGGACAGGGGGACAGATACGCAGTATTTT.

The chain joins TRBV5-6 to TRBJ2-7; D may be TRBD1 (6 bases). Trimming cost V 3 bases and J 3 bases, with 7 bases left between them. Germline values: CDR1 SGHDT, CDR2 YYEEEE. The CDR3 extends over 12 amino acids. CDR3 in amino acids: CASSSDSYEQYF. CDR3 in DNA: TGTGCCAGCAGCTCGGACAGCTACGAGCAGTACTTC.

The chain is built from TRBV5-1 and TRBJ2-7; 14 bases align to TRBD2. V lost 3 bases and J lost 6; bases outside the gene matches: 2. The germline CDR1 and CDR2 sequences are SGHRS and YFSETQ. The CDR3 totals 14 residues. In DNA, the CDR3 is TGCGCCAGCAGCTGGGGACTAGCGGGGGTCGAGCAGTACTTC. Protein: CASSWGLAGVEQYF.

V usage is TRBV7-9 and J usage is TRBJ2-7; TRBD1 agrees at 8 bases. The CDR3 contains 14 residues. Germline V gene data show CDR1 as SEHNR and CDR2 as FQNEAQ (reference sequence). Germline trimming cut 3 bases from V and 5 bases from J; bases unmatched to any gene: 6. The CDR3 DNA is TGTGCCAGCAGCTTTACGGACAGGGCCCACGAGCAGTACTTC. Translation gives CASSFTDRAHEQYF.